The 20 T cell receptor beta chains in this list originate from one sample, sequenced in a study of blood T cell repertoires in COVID-19. This table comes from immunoSEQ multiplex PCR, and its TCRdb copy is limited to in-frame clones, with some not included. The profile shows 75,000 to 80,000 clones, 88% of them singletons. Material: peripheral blood. The receptors originated from a human donor in a cohort sampled during active COVID-19.

This chain joins TRBV3-1 (or the pseudogene TRBV3-2) and TRBJ2-7, with TRBD1 as a possible D gene (5 bases). Germline V gene sequence: CDR1 LGHDT, CDR2 YNNKEL (reference sequence). With 1 base removed from V and 5 bases from J, the gap between germline ends came to 9 bases. The CDR3 consists of 13 residues. The CDR3 here is CASSQGLRDEQYF. The CDR3 DNA is TGTGCCAGCAGCCAAGGCCTCAGGGACGAGCAGTACTTC.

This clone has a handful of counts. The chain employs TRBV7-9 and TRBJ2-7, with 11 bases lining up with TRBD2. After removal of 1 base from V and 2 bases from J, the junction contained 10 bases not matched to a gene. Germline CDR1 is SEHNR and CDR2 is FQNEAQ (reference sequence). CDR3 length equals 18 residues. The CDR3, as DNA: TGTGCCAGCAGCTTAGTAGCGGGGGGGACAGGGTATACCTACGAGCAGTACTTC. This gives the protein CASSLVAGGTGYTYEQYF. Filled out from reference TRBV7-9 and TRBJ2-7, the complete variable domain reads DTGVSQNPRHKITKRGQNVTFRCDPISEHNRLYWYRQTLGQGPEFLTYFQNEAQLEKSRLLSDRFSAERPKGSFSTLEIQRTEQGDSAMYLCASSLVAGGTGYTYEQYFGPGTRLTVT.

The chain carries TRBV5-1 and TRBJ2-7, with a weak D call TRBD1 (5 bases). This CDR3 has 13 amino acids. Per germline, CDR1 SGHRS and CDR2 YFSETQ. Trimming shortened V by 7 bases and J by 4 bases, and 15 bases separated the two germline ends. The CDR3 reads CASRVGLAYEQYF. CDR3 coding DNA: TGCGCCAGCCGGGTGGGGCTCGCATACGAGCAGTACTTC.

This clone has just a few counts. CDR3 amino acids: CASSRGLADNTGELFF. DNA for the CDR3: TGTGCCAGCAGCCGGGGACTAGCGGATAACACCGGGGAGCTGTTTTTT. The V call is TRBV5-8, the J call TRBJ2-2, with 11 bases fitting TRBD2. With V trimmed by 4 bases and J by 2 bases, 4 bases remained unmatched. Germline CDR1 reads SGHTS; CDR2 reads YDEGEE. The CDR3 is 16 amino acids.

The chain combines TRBV24-1 with TRBJ2-1; maybe TRBD2 (6 bases). Trimming pared 5 bases from V and 7 bases from J, leaving 11 bases between. CDR3 length equals 13 residues. Per the germline V gene, CDR1 is KGHDR and CDR2 is SFDVKD. DNA for the CDR3: TGTGCCACCAGTGTGGGGGGACGGAATGAGCAGTTCTTC. This sequence encodes CATSVGGRNEQFF.

This clone has a count of ten or more. This chain connects TRBV7-2 to TRBJ1-4, with D possibly being TRBD1 (6 bases). In germline, CDR1 is SGHTA, CDR2 FQGNSA. Trimming cost V 1 base and J 5 bases, with 14 bases left between them. There are 16 residues in the CDR3. Here the CDR3 reads CASSLVGTQENEKLFF. CDR3 bases: TGTGCCAGCAGCTTAGTGGGGACACAAGAGAATGAAAAACTGTTTTTT.

The chain has TRBV6-4 and TRBJ1-3; the match to TRBD1 covers 10 bases. V lost 6 bases and J lost 2; bases outside the gene matches: 1. Germline loops: CDR1 MRHNA, CDR2 SNTAGT. The CDR3 has 14 residues. The CDR3 loop is CASRGTGAGNTIYF. In DNA, the CDR3 is TGTGCCAGCAGAGGGACAGGGGCTGGAAACACCATATATTTT.

V and J are TRBV6-2 or TRBV6-3 and TRBJ2-2; tentative D call: TRBD2 (5 bases). Trimming shortened V by 5 bases and J by 4 bases, and 32 bases separated the two germline ends. Germline V gives CDR1 MNHEY, CDR2 SVGEGT. This CDR3 has 21 amino acids. The CDR3 is CASSTPVKDSPPEVSTGELFF. The CDR3 region has the DNA TGTGCCAGCAGTACTCCCGTAAAGGACTCCCCTCCCGAGGTGAGCACCGGGGAGCTGTTTTTT.

V usage is TRBV7-2 and J usage is TRBJ1-2; 9 bases are a match to TRBD1. Germline CDR1 is SGHTA and CDR2 is FQGNSA. The CDR3 extends over 14 amino acids. With 3 bases clipped from V and 7 bases from J, the junction kept 6 bases outside the gene matches. CDR3 nucleotide sequence: TGTGCCAGCAGCTTTAAGGGACAGGGTTCTGGCTACACCTTC. Translated, it gives CASSFKGQGSGYTF.

DNA for the CDR3: TGTGCCAGCAGCGTACAGGCGAACACTGAAGCTTTCTTT. The encoded protein is CASSVQANTEAFF. The rearrangement joins TRBV9 to TRBJ1-1; D is undetermined. CDR3 length: 13 amino acids. The germline V gene encodes CDR1 SGDLS and CDR2 YYNGEE. Deletions cut 1 base from V and 1 base from J, with 5 bases between.

The CDR3 is CASTPTGTLNTGELFF. DNA for the CDR3: TGCGCCAGCACCCCCACCGGGACACTCAACACCGGGGAGCTGTTTTTT. The rearrangement links TRBV5-1 to TRBJ2-2; D possibly corresponds to TRBD1 (6 bases). The CDR3 covers 16 residues. CDR1 and CDR2 from the germline V gene are SGHRS and YFSETQ. The ends were cut back, 6 bases at V and 2 bases at J, with 17 bases in the middle.

The CDR3 protein is CASRQSGGYTF. For the CDR3, the DNA is TGTGCCAGCAGGCAGAGCGGTGGCTACACCTTC. V is TRBV3-1 (or the pseudogene TRBV3-2) and J is TRBJ1-2; D gene ambiguous. The germline V gene encodes CDR1 LGHDT and CDR2 YNNKEL (reference sequence). Deletions cut 6 bases from V and 7 bases from J, with 9 bases between. This CDR3 spans 11 amino acids.

V gene TRBV9 combines with J gene TRBJ2-2, with a tentative D call TRBD1 (6 bases). In germline, CDR1 is SGDLS, CDR2 YYNGEE. The CDR3 is made up of 13 amino acids. V was cut by 5 bases and J by 2 bases, with 7 bases left in between. The CDR3 here is CASRGGNTGELFF. Written as DNA, the CDR3 is TGTGCCAGCAGAGGGGGTAACACCGGGGAGCTGTTTTTT.

The chain uses TRBV12-3 or TRBV12-4 and TRBJ1-1; D unresolved. Trimming shortened V by 3 bases and J by 5 bases, and 7 bases separated the two germline ends. There are 12 residues in the CDR3. For the CDR3, the DNA is TGTGCCAGCAGTTTTTCGGGGACTGAAGCTTTCTTT. This codes for CASSFSGTEAFF.

This clone was detected only a few times. This chain joins TRBV12-3 or TRBV12-4 and TRBJ2-5, with 7 bases matching TRBD2. Trimming cost V 5 bases and J 4 bases; bases outside gene matches: 4. This CDR3 comprises 13 residues. CDR3 region: CASSTVAGETQYF. The CDR3 coding sequence is TGTGCCAGCAGTACTGTAGCGGGAGAGACCCAGTACTTC.

This chain links TRBV3-1 (or the pseudogene TRBV3-2) with TRBJ1-1; 7 bases agree with TRBD1. Germline lookup yields CDR1 LGHDT and CDR2 YNNKEL (reference sequence). The J segment lost 5 bases and the V segment lost 4 bases, leaving 1 base of the junction unmatched. CDR3 size: 12 residues. The DNA for the CDR3 is TGTGCCAGCAGCCCCAGGGGGACTGAAGCTTTCTTT. Its protein is CASSPRGTEAFF.

The J gene is TRBJ1-1, the V gene TRBV5-1, with 9 bases lining up with TRBD1. CDR3 length equals 14 residues. The germline V gene has CDR1 SGHRS and CDR2 YFSETQ. V shed 4 bases and J 4 bases; nucleotides not matched to a gene: 5. CDR3 sequence reads: CASSVTGGRTEAFF. The DNA for the CDR3 is TGCGCCAGCAGCGTAACAGGGGGCCGCACTGAAGCTTTCTTT.

DNA for the CDR3: TGTGCCAGTAGTATTCAGGAGACTAGCGGGAGGGGCGTTTACAATGAGCAGTTCTTC. Translated: CASSIQETSGRGVYNEQFF. The genes are TRBV19 and TRBJ2-1, with 14 bases lining up with TRBD2. This CDR3 is built from 19 residues. With 3 bases clipped from V and 4 bases from J, the junction kept 11 bases outside the gene matches. Germline V gives CDR1 LNHDA, CDR2 SQIVND (reference sequence).

V and J are TRBV6-5 and TRBJ1-2, with TRBD1 matching over 9 bases. The junction had 6 bases not matched to a gene; V was cut back by 2 bases and J by 5 bases. The CDR3 loop spans 15 amino acids. Per germline, CDR1 MNHEY and CDR2 SVGAGI. In nucleotides, the CDR3 is TGTGCCAGCAGTTACCGCAAGACAGGGGGTTATGGCTACACCTTC. Translated: CASSYRKTGGYGYTF.

The rearrangement joins TRBV28 to TRBJ2-2; D gene uncertain. Germline CDR1 reads MDHEN; CDR2 reads SYDVKM. Deletions cut 9 bases from V and 1 base from J, with 9 bases between. The CDR3 totals 13 residues. CDR3 nucleotide sequence: TGTGCCAGTTATTACAGGAACACCGGGGAGCTGTTTTTT. It yields the protein CASYYRNTGELFF.